This T cell receptor (beta chain) was obtained from a study of T cell responses to AZD1222 COVID-19 vaccine. In germline, CDR1 is SEHNR, CDR2 FQNEAQ (reference sequence). The CDR3 contains 12 residues. Trimming pared 3 bases from V and 12 bases from J, leaving 14 bases between. Profiled with immunoSEQ multiplex PCR; TCRdb holds only in-frame clones, not every one. The sample consists of around 160,000 clones, roughly 91% of them appearing once. This chain connects TRBV7-9 to TRBJ2-5, with D perhaps matching TRBD2 (6 bases). The origin of this receptor is an adult in good health. The sample was peripheral blood, taken on day 0 of AZD1222 vaccination. The CDR3: CASSFVPGAEYF. The CDR3 DNA follows: TGTGCCAGCAGCTTTGTCCCGGGAGCTGAGTACTTC.